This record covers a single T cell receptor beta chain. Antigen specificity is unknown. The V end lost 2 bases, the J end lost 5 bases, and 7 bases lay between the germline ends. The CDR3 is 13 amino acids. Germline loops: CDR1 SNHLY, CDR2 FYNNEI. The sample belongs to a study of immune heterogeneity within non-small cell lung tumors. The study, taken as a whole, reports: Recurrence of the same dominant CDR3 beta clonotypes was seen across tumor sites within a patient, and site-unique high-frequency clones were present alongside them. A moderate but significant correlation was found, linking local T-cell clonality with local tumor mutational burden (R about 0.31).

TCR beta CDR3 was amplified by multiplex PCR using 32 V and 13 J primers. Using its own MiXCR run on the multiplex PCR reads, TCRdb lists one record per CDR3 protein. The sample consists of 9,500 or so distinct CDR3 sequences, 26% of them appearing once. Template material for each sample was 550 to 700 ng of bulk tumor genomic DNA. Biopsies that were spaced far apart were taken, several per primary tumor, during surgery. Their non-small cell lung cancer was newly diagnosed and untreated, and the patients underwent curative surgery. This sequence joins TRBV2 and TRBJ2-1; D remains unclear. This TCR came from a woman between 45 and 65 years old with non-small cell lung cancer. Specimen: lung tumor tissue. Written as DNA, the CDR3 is TGTGCCAGCAGTGAATACAGAAACAATGAGCAGTTCTTC. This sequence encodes CASSEYRNNEQFF. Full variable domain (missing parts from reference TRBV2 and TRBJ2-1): EPEVTQTPSHQVTQMGQEVILRCVPISNHLYFYWYRQILGQKVEFLVSFYNNEISEKSEIFDDQFSVERPDGSNFTLKIRSTKLEDSAMYFCASSEYRNNEQFFGPGTRLTVL.